These 8 T cell receptor beta chains were sequenced from one sample in a study of blood T cell repertoires in COVID-19 (dated by TCRdb to about 2020). Library preparation employed the immunoSEQ multiplex PCR assay. Not all clones reach the TCRdb copy of this immuneACCESS table, which keeps in-frame sequences only. Checked studies attribute under half of the gap to unresolved V genes and leave the rest unexplained. Here the sample has fewer than 450,000 clones; approximately 90% occur a single time. The ten largest clonotypes hold 1.2% of the sample. The specimen sequenced was PBMCs or T cells enriched from blood (not recorded which). These receptors were obtained from a woman younger than 30 who had recovered from COVID-19.

The chain joins TRBV9 to TRBJ1-5; possible D gene TRBD1, 5 bases. The CDR3 extends over 14 amino acids. From germline, CDR1 is SGDLS and CDR2 YYNGEE. The V gene lost 3 bases and the J gene lost 0 bases, with 7 bases spanning the gap. The CDR3 is CASSGQYSNQPQHF. CDR3 nucleotide sequence: TGTGCCAGCAGCGGACAGTATAGCAATCAGCCCCAGCATTTT. Combining the CDR3 with reference TRBV9 and TRBJ1-5 gives the whole variable domain DSGVTQTPKHLITATGQRVTLRCSPRSGDLSVYWYQQSLDQGLQFLIQYYNGEERAKGNILERFSAQQFPDLHSELNLSSLELGDSALYFCASSGQYSNQPQHFGDGTRLSIL.

The chain recombines TRBV2 with TRBJ2-1; D ambiguous. Germline V gene data show CDR1 as SNHLY and CDR2 as FYNNEI. The CDR3 has 10 residues. V lost 8 bases, J lost 9 bases, and 8 bases lay in between. The CDR3 region is CASRGSEQFF. The CDR3 bases are TGTGCCAGCCGCGGTAGTGAGCAGTTCTTC.

The V gene is TRBV9, the J gene TRBJ2-3; 14 bases match TRBD2. The CDR3 has 18 residues. Unmatched junction bases numbered 7, after V lost 2 bases and J lost 2 bases. From germline, CDR1 is SGDLS and CDR2 YYNGEE. As DNA, the CDR3 is TGTGCCAGCAGCGTGGGGGGACTAGCGGGGGCCCACACAGATACGCAGTATTTT. It translates to CASSVGGLAGAHTDTQYF.

V gene TRBV30 combines with J gene TRBJ1-4, with unresolved D. Germline CDR1 reads GTSNPN; CDR2 reads SVGIG (reference sequence). The CDR3 runs to 17 residues. V was clipped by 1 base and J by 0 bases, with 15 bases between them. For the CDR3, the DNA is TGTGCCTGGAGTGCCCCCCGCAGGCTTTCAACTAATGAAAAACTGTTTTTT. It encodes CAWSAPRRLSTNEKLFF.

This clone was recorded only once. The chain has TRBV10-3 and TRBJ1-1; D not certain. V lost 8 bases to trimming and J lost 8 bases, with 12 bases between them. Per germline, CDR1 ENHRY and CDR2 SYGVKD. CDR3 length: 11 residues. In DNA, the CDR3 is TGTGCCATCGGAGGCATCCACGAAGCTTTCTTT. Protein: CAIGGIHEAFF.

A remark on this clone: The junction differs from germline at one of its ends, possibly a read error. CDR3 in DNA: TGCAGCGTCCTAGGGACAGGGGGCAACGGAAACATCATATATTTT. It encodes CSVLGTGGNGNIIYF. The V call is TRBV29-1, the J call TRBJ1-3, with 12 bases that match TRBD1. Germline V gene data show CDR1 as SQVTM and CDR2 as ANQGSEA. The CDR3 consists of 15 residues. The whole variable domain, remainder taken from reference TRBV29-1 and TRBJ1-3, is SAVISQKPSRDICQRGTSLTIQCQVDSQVTMMFWYRQQPGQSLTLIATANQGSEATYESGFVIDKFPISRPNLTFSTLTVSNMSPEDSSIYLCSVLGTGGNGNIIYFGEGSWLTVV.

The genes are TRBV5-5 and TRBJ1-2, with TRBD1 matching over 10 bases. J gave up 0 bases and V 4 bases, and 6 bases lay outside the gene matches. The CDR3 contains 16 residues. Germline CDR1 and CDR2: SGHKS and YYEKEE (reference sequence). CDR3 protein: CASSEGQGISNYGYTF. DNA of the CDR3: TGTGCCAGCAGCGAGGGACAGGGGATATCTAACTATGGCTACACCTTC.

V usage is TRBV2 and J usage is TRBJ1-6; 8 bases line up with TRBD1. After removal of 6 bases from V and 7 bases from J, the junction contained 5 bases not matched to a gene. The CDR3 contains 14 residues. Germline V lookup: CDR1 SNHLY, CDR2 FYNNEI. The CDR3 region has the DNA TGTGCCAGCAGGAAGACAGGGGAAAATTCACCCCTCCACTTT. Translated, it gives CASRKTGENSPLHF.